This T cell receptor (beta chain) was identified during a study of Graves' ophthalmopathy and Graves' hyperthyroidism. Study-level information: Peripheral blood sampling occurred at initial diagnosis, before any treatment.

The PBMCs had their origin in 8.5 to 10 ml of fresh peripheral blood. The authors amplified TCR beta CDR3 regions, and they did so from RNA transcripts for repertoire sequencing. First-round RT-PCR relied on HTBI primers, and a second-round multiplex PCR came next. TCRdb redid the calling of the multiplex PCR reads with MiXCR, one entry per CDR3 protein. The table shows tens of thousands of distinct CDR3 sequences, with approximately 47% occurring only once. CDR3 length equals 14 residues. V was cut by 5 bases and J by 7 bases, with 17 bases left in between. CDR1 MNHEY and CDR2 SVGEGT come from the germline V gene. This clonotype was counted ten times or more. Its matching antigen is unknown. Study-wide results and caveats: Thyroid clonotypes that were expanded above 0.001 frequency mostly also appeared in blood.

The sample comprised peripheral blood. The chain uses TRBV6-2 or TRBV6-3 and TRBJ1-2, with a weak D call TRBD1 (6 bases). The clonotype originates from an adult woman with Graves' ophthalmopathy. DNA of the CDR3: TGTGCCAGCAGTGGCCGCGACAGGCTTGGTGGCTACACCTTC. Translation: CASSGRDRLGGYTF.